These 17 T cell receptor beta chains were sequenced from one sample in a study of T-cell memory formation after mild COVID-19. Each CDR3 protein gets one entry after TCRdb re-called the 5' RACE reads with MiXCR. The repertoire holds about 610,000 distinct CDR3 sequences, with 17% as singletons. Specimen: PBMCs or a T cell subset sorted from them (not recorded which). Receptor source: an adult woman who had mild COVID-19 (a few samples of this study predate the infection). Cell type and time point are not known.

This clonotype was seen more than once but under ten times. The chain is built from TRBV15 and TRBJ1-2; 10 bases align to TRBD1. The V and J ends lost 7 bases and 5 bases, in that order; junction bases with no gene match: 7. CDR3 length: 14 residues. Germline V gives CDR1 LNHNV, CDR2 YYDKDF (reference sequence). The CDR3 DNA reads as TGTGCCACCACCCGGGACAGGGGAGGATATGGCTACACCTTC. Translated, it gives CATTRDRGGYGYTF.

This chain links TRBV20-1 with TRBJ1-1, with D hard to call. The CDR3 sequence is 14 residues long. V was clipped by 6 bases and J by 3 bases, with 17 bases between them. Germline V lookup: CDR1 DFQATT, CDR2 SNEGSKA (reference sequence). The CDR3 sequence is CSAANKGWDTEAFF. DNA of the CDR3: TGCAGTGCGGCGAACAAAGGGTGGGACACTGAAGCTTTCTTT.

The chain is built from TRBV20-1 and TRBJ2-6; D possibly corresponds to TRBD1 (5 bases). The V end was cut by 2 bases, the J end by 2 bases, with 7 bases between. Germline V CDR1 and CDR2: DFQATT, SNEGSKA (reference sequence). This CDR3 spans 14 amino acids. DNA of the CDR3: TGCAGTGCTAGAACAGGTGCTGGGGCCAACGTCCTGACTTTC. Translation: CSARTGAGANVLTF.

The V and J genes are TRBV4-2 and TRBJ1-4; no reliable D call. From germline, CDR1 is LGHNA and CDR2 YNFKEQ. CDR3 length equals 15 residues. The V end lost 4 bases, the J end lost 3 bases, and 12 bases lay between the germline ends. As DNA, the CDR3 is TGTGCCAGCAGCCCTCGGTTTTTGGCTAATGAAAAACTGTTTTTT. Protein sequence: CASSPRFLANEKLFF.

This clonotype was recorded a few times. The chain is built from TRBV4-3 and TRBJ2-7, with 11 bases that match TRBD1. The trim removed 5 bases at V and 3 bases at J, leaving 3 bases unmatched. The CDR3 contains 14 residues. Germline-derived CDR1 and CDR2 are LGHNA and YSLEER. CDR3 sequence (DNA): TGCGCCAGCAGCTGGGACAGGGGGTTCTACGAGCAGTACTTC. Translated: CASSWDRGFYEQYF.

This clonotype came up a few times. The DNA of the CDR3 is TGCAGTGCTAGAGATACGGGGGATGAAGCTTTCTTT. Amino acids: CSARDTGDEAFF. The V call is TRBV20-1, the J call TRBJ1-1; possibly TRBD1 for D (5 bases). Germline V gene lookup returns CDR1 DFQATT and CDR2 SNEGSKA (reference sequence). The CDR3 sequence is 12 residues long. V dropped 0 bases and J dropped 7 bases, with 9 bases sitting between them.

This clonotype was observed a handful of times. This chain connects TRBV27 to TRBJ2-7, with 8 nucleotides matching TRBD1. The trim removed 0 bases at V and 0 bases at J, leaving 1 base unmatched. Looked up from germline, CDR1 is MNHEY and CDR2 is SMNVEV (reference sequence). The CDR3 has 15 residues. The CDR3, as DNA: TGTGCCAGCAGTTTATCGGGACAGGCCTCCTACGAGCAGTACTTC. It translates to CASSLSGQASYEQYF.

This clonotype was detected ten times or more. The chain has TRBV3-1 and TRBJ2-2, with TRBD2 matching over 8 bases. CDR3 length equals 15 residues. Germline V CDR1 and CDR2: LGHDT, YNNKEL (reference sequence). J lost 1 base, V lost 6 bases, and 4 bases had no gene match. This chain's CDR3 is CASSSTSGNTGELFF. The DNA for the CDR3 is TGTGCCAGCAGTTCTACTAGCGGGAACACCGGGGAGCTGTTTTTT.

This clonotype was detected only a few times. V is TRBV12-3 or TRBV12-4 and J is TRBJ1-2; D ambiguous. CDR3 length: 15 amino acids. Trimming removed 0 bases at V and 6 bases at J, with 14 bases between. CDR3 in amino acids: CASSLADYPRNGYTF. CDR3 DNA sequence: TGTGCCAGCAGTTTAGCGGACTACCCGAGAAATGGCTACACCTTC.

The chain uses TRBV27 and TRBJ1-5; possible D gene TRBD1, 5 bases. Germline lookup yields CDR1 MNHEY and CDR2 SMNVEV (reference sequence). The V end lost 5 bases, the J end lost 2 bases, and 31 bases lay between the germline ends. This CDR3 region has 21 residues. In DNA, the CDR3 is TGTGCCAGCAGTCCTCAAGATGGGGTAGTAAGGCCGGGCAGGGGCAATCAGCCCCAGCATTTT. Its translation: CASSPQDGVVRPGRGNQPQHF.

The rearrangement uses TRBV5-1 and TRBJ1-3; possible D gene TRBD1, 6 bases. CDR1 is SGHRS, CDR2 YFSETQ, per germline. Deletions cut 5 bases from V and 3 bases from J, with 15 bases between. This CDR3 spans 15 amino acids. CDR3 nucleotides: TGCGCCAGCAGAGGGGGGGCGCGGAATGGAAACACCATATATTTT. The encoded protein is CASRGGARNGNTIYF. The variable domain in full, with the rest retrieved from reference TRBV5-1 and TRBJ1-3, is KAGVTQTPRYLIKTRGQQVTLSCSPISGHRSVSWYQQTPGQGLQFLFEYFSETQRNKGNFPGRFSGRQFSNSRSEMNVSTLELGDSALYLCASRGGARNGNTIYFGEGSWLTVV.

This clonotype was counted a few times. The V call is TRBV5-5, the J call TRBJ1-5; D is possibly TRBD1 (5 bases). Trimming stripped 1 base from V and 5 bases from J, with 10 bases between. CDR1 is SGHKS and CDR2 is YYEKEE in the germline V gene (reference sequence). The CDR3 runs to 14 residues. DNA of the CDR3: TGTGCCAGCAGCTTGTTGGGGGTTGATCAGCCCCAGCATTTT. Encoded protein: CASSLLGVDQPQHF.

The CDR3: CASSLRLRNTGETQYF. In DNA, the CDR3 is TGTGCCAGCAGCTTGAGGCTAAGGAATACCGGTGAGACCCAGTACTTC. The chain joins TRBV7-6 to TRBJ2-5; the D is unclear. The CDR3 extends over 16 amino acids. The germline V gene has CDR1 SGHVS and CDR2 FNYEAQ. Trimming removed 3 bases from V and 5 bases from J, with 19 bases in between.

The CDR3 loop reads CASSPQGPQETQYF. Here the CDR3 DNA reads TGCGCCAGCAGTCCCCAGGGGCCCCAAGAGACCCAGTACTTC. The chain carries TRBV5-1 and TRBJ2-5, with TRBD1 as a possible D gene (6 bases). V was cut by 5 bases and J by 1 base, with 12 bases left in between. The CDR3 is 14 amino acids. In germline, CDR1 is SGHRS, CDR2 YFSETQ.

This clonotype was observed a few times. For the CDR3, the DNA is TGTGCCACCAGTGATGCCGGGACGAGCTACTACAATGAGCAGTTCTTC. This sequence encodes CATSDAGTSYYNEQFF. This chain connects TRBV24-1 to TRBJ2-1; possibly TRBD1 or TRBD2 for D (5 bases each). The CDR3 length is 16 residues. V lost 3 bases and J 3 bases, leaving 14 bases between the germline ends. Germline CDR1 is KGHDR and CDR2 is SFDVKD.

V and J are TRBV2 and TRBJ2-3; D ambiguous. This CDR3 is built from 15 residues. Trimming removed 1 base from V and 0 bases from J, with 8 bases in between. Germline lookup yields CDR1 SNHLY and CDR2 FYNNEI. The CDR3 nucleotides read TGTGCCAGCAGTGAAGTCGAGACTAGCACAGATACGCAGTATTTT. Translating it yields CASSEVETSTDTQYF.

The V gene is TRBV7-3, the J gene TRBJ2-5; 15 nucleotides align to TRBD2. The CDR3 runs to 17 residues. V was pared by 3 bases and J by 5 bases, with 7 bases of the junction left unmatched. Germline CDR1 SGHTA, CDR2 FQGTGA. CDR3 residues: CASSFTGTSGGRETQYF. The CDR3 DNA sequence: TGTGCCAGCAGCTTTACCGGGACTAGCGGGGGGAGGGAGACCCAGTACTTC. The full variable domain, its missing parts supplied by reference TRBV7-3 and TRBJ2-5, is GAGVSQTPSNKVTEKGKYVELRCDPISGHTALYWYRQSLGQGPEFLIYFQGTGAADDSGLPNDRFFAVRPEGSVSTLKIQRTERGDSAVYLCASSFTGTSGGRETQYFGPGTRLLVL.